The 9 T cell receptor beta chains below all came from one sample that was sequenced in a study of CD8+CD57+ T cells in acquired aplastic anemia. TCR beta VDJ combinations and CDR3 sequences were profiled from genomic DNA. TCRdb fed the reads into MiXCR, producing one record per CDR3 protein. The repertoire holds roughly 250,000 distinct CDR3 sequences, with 82% as singletons. All sequencing subjects had displayed CD8+CD57+ cell expansion on flow cytometry. Sequencing was performed on sorted CD4+, CD8+, or CD8+CD57+ T cells (not recorded which) from PBMCs. All receptors come from a human donor with aplastic anemia.

Comment on this clonotype: A junction boundary mismatches the germline segment, possibly from a read error. The chain employs TRBV15 and TRBJ2-2; a possible D gene is TRBD2 (6 bases). This CDR3 has 15 amino acids. Germline loops: CDR1 LNHNV, CDR2 YYDKDF (reference sequence). DNA for the CDR3: TGTGCCAGCAGCAAGGGCCGCGGGGAAACCGGGGAGCTGTTTTTT. Its protein product is CASSKGRGETGELFF.

With regard to this clonotype: At one of its ends the junction is not consistent with the germline gene, which may arise from a read error. V gene TRBV7-2 combines with J gene TRBJ2-3; no reliable D call. Germline assignment: CDR1 SGHTA and CDR2 FQGNSA. The CDR3 length is 14 residues. The CDR3 loop is CASSLAPADAQHFF. The CDR3 DNA follows: TGTGCCAGCAGCTTAGCCCCCGCAGATGCGCAGCATTTTTTT. The full variable domain, with the rest looked up from reference TRBV7-2 and TRBJ2-3, is GAGVSQSPSNKVTEKGKDVELRCDPISGHTALYWYRQSLGQGLEFLIYFQGNSAPDKSGLPSDRFSAERTGGSVSTLTIQRTQQEDSAVYLCASSLAPADAQHFFGPGTRLTVL.

V and J are TRBV24-1 and TRBJ2-5; TRBD1 might be the D (5 bases). V was cut by 3 bases and J by 2 bases, with 12 bases left in between. In germline, CDR1 is KGHDR, CDR2 SFDVKD. The CDR3 has 15 amino acids. The CDR3, as DNA: TGTGCCACCAGTGATAACGGACAACTACAAGAGACCCAGTACTTC. It is translated as CATSDNGQLQETQYF.

The chain links TRBV7-9 to TRBJ2-3; 8 bases align to TRBD2. CDR1 SEHNR and CDR2 FQNEAQ come from the germline V gene (reference sequence). V dropped 3 bases and J dropped 8; count of bases not matched to a gene: 7. The CDR3 is made up of 14 amino acids. The CDR3: CASSFVRSGGTQYF. The CDR3, as DNA: TGTGCCAGCAGCTTTGTAAGAAGCGGGGGTACGCAGTATTTT.

The chain uses TRBV9 and TRBJ2-1, with D possibly TRBD2 on 6 matching bases. Germline CDR1 and CDR2: SGDLS and YYNGEE. The CDR3 loop spans 15 amino acids. Deletions cut 2 bases from V and 13 bases from J, with 22 bases between. CDR3 sequence: CASSVAGGGGYTQFF. CDR3 sequence (DNA): TGTGCCAGCAGCGTGGCTGGGGGAGGCGGCTATACCCAGTTCTTC.

V usage is TRBV11-2 and J usage is TRBJ2-1; D could derive from TRBD1 or TRBD2 (6 bases each). The CDR3 consists of 16 residues. CDR1 and CDR2 (germline): SGHAT, FQNNGV. V shed 1 base and J shed 5 bases, with 15 bases lying between them. DNA for the CDR3: TGTGCCAGCAGCTTAGCCCTAGGGGGGCGGCACAATGAGCAGTTCTTC. It codes for CASSLALGGRHNEQFF.

This sequence joins TRBV11-1 and TRBJ2-7; 7 nucleotides line up with TRBD1. CDR1 is SGHAT, CDR2 FQDESV, per germline (reference sequence). CDR3 size: 18 residues. The trim removed 5 bases at V and 1 base at J, leaving 17 bases unmatched. In nucleotides, the CDR3 is TGTGCCAGCAGCCACGGGACCGACGGGACAGCCCTTTCCTACGAGCAGTACGTC. Encoded protein: CASSHGTDGTALSYEQYV.

The rearrangement uses TRBV7-8 and TRBJ1-2; no definite D call. The V and J ends lost 5 bases and 0 bases respectively, with 16 bases between them. The CDR3 has 16 residues. Germline V lookup: CDR1 SGHVS, CDR2 FQNEAQ. CDR3 DNA: TGTGCCAGCAGCCCTCAGCCCTCCCAAGCTAACTATGGCTACACCTTC. This gives the protein CASSPQPSQANYGYTF. Supplemented by reference TRBV7-8 and TRBJ1-2, the full variable domain reads GAGVSQSPRYKVAKRGQDVALRCDPISGHVSLFWYQQALGQGPEFLTYFQNEAQLDKSGLPSDRFFAERPEGSVSTLKIQRTQQEDSAVYLCASSPQPSQANYGYTFGSGTRLTVV.

Note on this clonotype: The junction differs from germline at one of its ends, possibly a read error. This chain connects TRBV7-2 to TRBJ1-1, with D uncertain. The germline CDR1 and CDR2 sequences are SGHTA and FQGNSA. The CDR3 runs 17 residues. CDR3 in DNA: TGTGCCAGCAGCGTAGCGGGCTATCCCGTTACGAACACTGAAGCTTTCTTT. This translates into CASSVAGYPVTNTEAFF.